This T cell receptor beta chain was captured in a study of cytomegalovirus exposure and HLA in healthy donors. PCR used 60 Vbeta primers and 13 Jbeta primers. Measured with immunoSEQ multiplex PCR; TCRdb has only the in-frame clones, and not every one. In the table there are some 160,000 clones, roughly 80% of which are singletons. Germline values: CDR1 MNHEY, CDR2 SMNVEV (reference sequence). V was pared by 6 bases and J by 7 bases, with 12 bases between. The CDR3 is 12 amino acids. This TCR came from a middle-aged man in good health and CMV-seronegative. Sequences were obtained from PBMCs. The chain recombines TRBV27 with TRBJ1-2, with D tentatively TRBD1 (6 bases). CDR3 nucleotide sequence: TGTGCCAGCAGCGCAGGGGTGGGTGGCTACACCTTC. Translation: CASSAGVGGYTF.